The subject of this entry is one TCR beta chain. The sample comes from a study of PD-L1 blockade in urothelial cancer. CDR1 and CDR2 (germline): MNHEY, SVGAGI. The CDR3 extends over 13 amino acids. Unmatched junction bases numbered 6, after V lost 7 bases and J lost 5 bases. Time point in this sample: pretreatment peripheral blood. Profiling relied on immunoSEQ multiplex PCR, and the TCRdb table lists in-frame clones only, not all of them. The data contain roughly 100,000 clones, 70% to 90% of them singletons. The origin of this receptor is an elderly woman with urothelial cancer. The rearrangement joins TRBV6-5 to TRBJ1-2; TRBD1 matches 8 bases. The material was PBMCs, obtained around atezolizumab (anti-PD-L1) treatment. The CDR3 DNA reads as TGTGCCAGCAACCCAGGGGGCGAGTATGGCTACACCTTC. Translating it yields CASNPGGEYGYTF.